The T cell receptor (beta chain) under discussion was sequenced for a study of blood T cells in healthy people across ages. Overall study findings and caveats: Unsorted PBMC material precluded a definitive naive versus antigen-experienced comparison.

Using a J-beta primer mix together with a sample-barcoded 5' primer, a second PCR was run for roughly 7 to 11 cycles. A single record per CDR3 protein comes from TCRdb applying MiXCR to the 5' RACE reads. The data hold 1,100,000 or so distinct CDR3 sequences, with under 45% observed a single time. On this clonotype itself: Its target is not known.

Trimming took 0 bases from V and 8 from J, leaving 14 bases between them. Germline CDR1 and CDR2: MGHRA and YSYEKL. The CDR3 is made up of 15 amino acids. V usage is TRBV4-1 and J usage is TRBJ2-4; a possible D gene is TRBD2 (6 bases). Sequencing was done on a sample of blood. The receptor was isolated from an older woman in good health. CDR3 nucleotide sequence: TGCGCCAGCAGCCAAGAGACCTGCGGGACGGACATTCAGTACTTC. Encoded protein: CASSQETCGTDIQYF.